The 3 T cell receptor beta chains listed next were all sequenced from one sample in a study of blood T cell repertoires in COVID-19. This table comes from immunoSEQ multiplex PCR, and its TCRdb copy is limited to in-frame clones, with some not included. The table has 300,000 to 450,000 clones, 70% to 90% seen once. Material for sequencing was peripheral blood. These receptors came from a woman aged 25 to 39 with COVID-19, enrolled during active disease.

The chain links TRBV2 to TRBJ1-6; D gene uncertain. Per the germline V gene, CDR1 is SNHLY and CDR2 is FYNNEI. The CDR3 contains 16 residues. Trimming removed 2 bases from V and 5 bases from J, with 13 bases in between. The CDR3 region has the DNA TGTGCCAGCAGTGAAACTTCCCCTAAAAATAATTCACCCCTCCACTTT. It yields the protein CASSETSPKNNSPLHF.

The V call is TRBV7-3, the J call TRBJ2-1; 9 bases line up with TRBD1. Per the germline V gene, CDR1 is SGHTA and CDR2 is FQGTGA. Germline trimming cut 0 bases from V and 12 bases from J; bases unmatched to any gene: 9. This CDR3 region has 15 residues. In DNA, the CDR3 is TGTGCCAGCAGCTTAACGGGGACAGGGCGGCGGGGGCAGTTCTTC. Its translation: CASSLTGTGRRGQFF.

The V call is TRBV29-1, the J call TRBJ2-3, with TRBD2 matching over 11 bases. The CDR3 has 17 residues. CDR1 and CDR2 from the germline V gene are SQVTM and ANQGSEA. V trimming: 3 bases; J trimming: 2 bases; junction bases outside the gene matches: 10. The CDR3 coding sequence is TGCAGCGTTGATGGGCTAGCGGGAGGACCAAACACAGATACGCAGTATTTT. Amino acids: CSVDGLAGGPNTDTQYF.